One and the same sample provided the 8 T cell receptor beta chains below, sequenced in a study of T-cell reconstitution after alpha-beta-depleted transplantation in children. Unique molecular identifiers were used in preparing the TCRbeta library. TCRdb redid the calling of the PCR reads with MiXCR, one entry per CDR3 protein. Here the sample spans about 540,000 distinct CDR3 sequences, around 17% being singletons. Here the sequenced sample was PBMCs from the stem cell graft donor, taken from the stem cell graft. The receptors here all came from a human donor who donated a stem cell graft to a child with acute lymphoblastic leukemia.

The chain joins TRBV27 to TRBJ2-4; the D is unclear. Trimming took off 4 bases at V and 6 bases at J, with 16 bases between the two ends. Germline V gene sequence: CDR1 MNHEY, CDR2 SMNVEV (reference sequence). This CDR3 is built from 15 residues. This CDR3 reads CASSSLVRVGNIQYF. Written as DNA, the CDR3 is TGTGCCAGCAGTTCCTTGGTTAGGGTAGGAAACATTCAGTACTTC.

This clonotype was seen only a few times. V and J are TRBV29-1 and TRBJ1-1; TRBD1 is a possible D gene (5 bases). Trimming left V 7 bases short and J 6 bases short, with 15 bases between. Looked up from germline, CDR1 is SQVTM and CDR2 is ANQGSEA. CDR3 length: 12 residues. CDR3 sequence: CSAPTARAEAFF. The CDR3 region has the DNA TGCAGCGCCCCGACAGCGAGGGCTGAAGCTTTCTTT. The full variable domain, in which reference TRBV29-1 and TRBJ1-1 provide the parts outside the CDR3, is SAVISQKPSRDICQRGTSLTIQCQVDSQVTMMFWYRQQPGQSLTLIATANQGSEATYESGFVIDKFPISRPNLTFSTLTVSNMSPEDSSIYLCSAPTARAEAFFGQGTRLTVV.

The CDR3 sequence is CASSLGLAGGSNEQFF. The CDR3 DNA reads TGTGCCAGCAGCCTTGGACTAGCGGGAGGATCCAATGAGCAGTTCTTC. The chain employs TRBV12-3 or TRBV12-4 and TRBJ2-1, with TRBD2 matching over 14 bases. This CDR3 has 16 amino acids. Unmatched junction bases numbered 7, after V lost 6 bases and J lost 6 bases.

The chain employs TRBV27 and TRBJ2-7, with 10 bases lining up with TRBD2. J gave up 6 bases and V 5 bases, and 16 bases lay outside the gene matches. CDR1 and CDR2 from the germline V gene are MNHEY and SMNVEV (reference sequence). The CDR3 extends over 17 amino acids. CDR3 nucleotides: TGTGCCAGCAGTCCCGACGAGAATTACTTAGCGGGAGGCGAGCAGTACTTC. This encodes CASSPDENYLAGGEQYF.

This clonotype showed up just a few times. The rearrangement joins TRBV12-3 or TRBV12-4 to TRBJ2-1; perhaps TRBD2 as D (6 bases). Deletions cut 3 bases from V and 3 bases from J, with 12 bases between. This CDR3 comprises 15 residues. Written as DNA, the CDR3 is TGTGCCAGCAGTTTCCCGGGAGATTTCTACAATGAGCAGTTCTTC. It is translated as CASSFPGDFYNEQFF.

This chain links TRBV6-1 with TRBJ2-7; TRBD2 matches at 8 bases. The CDR3 loop spans 15 amino acids. V trimming: 4 bases; J trimming: 2 bases; junction bases outside the gene matches: 7. The germline CDR1 and CDR2 sequences are MNHNS and SASEGT. CDR3 region: CASSGGAGGTYEQYF. CDR3 coding DNA: TGTGCCAGCAGTGGGGGGGCGGGAGGCACCTACGAGCAGTACTTC.

CDR3 DNA: TGTGCCAGCAGTCTCCGGGGCGCAACTAATGAAAAACTGTTTTTT. It is translated as CASSLRGATNEKLFF. This rearrangement joins TRBV9 to TRBJ1-4, with D tentatively TRBD1 (5 bases). This CDR3 spans 15 amino acids. The germline V and J ends were trimmed by 5 bases and 0 bases, with 11 bases remaining between them. CDR1 is SGDLS and CDR2 is YYNGEE in the germline V gene.

This clonotype was detected a few times. The rearrangement links TRBV5-1 to TRBJ2-7; D is perhaps TRBD2 (5 bases). V gave up 7 bases and J gave up 2 bases, with 19 bases separating them. This CDR3 has 15 amino acids. Germline lookup yields CDR1 SGHRS and CDR2 YFSETQ. The CDR3 loop reads CASCRGMGGAYEQYF. DNA for the CDR3: TGCGCCAGCTGCCGGGGTATGGGCGGCGCCTACGAGCAGTACTTC.